A selection of T cell receptor beta chains follows, all from one sample in a study of blood T cell repertoires in COVID-19. The protocol was immunoSEQ multiplex PCR, while the TCRdb copy is restricted to in-frame clones and leaves out a portion. The sample has some 200,000 clones, 70% to 90% seen once. The sample comprised peripheral blood. All receptors come from a human donor in a cohort sampled during active COVID-19. CDR3s include the opening cysteine and the closing phenylalanine or tryptophan. A D gene is named only where the DNA matches it firmly. Clone size is given for some rows only: seen once, a few or many times, or a class if the clone is expanded.

D | J | V | size | CDR3 | DNA
. | TRBJ1-2 | TRBV6-5 | . | CASSYSAVIYGYTF | TGTGCCAGCAGTTACTCGGCAGTAATCTATGGCTACACCTTC
. | TRBJ1-1 | TRBV7-8 | . | CASSYVTGGTEAFF | TGTGCCAGCAGCTACGTGACAGGAGGCACTGAAGCTTTCTTT
. | TRBJ1-1 | TRBV29-1 | . | CSVEAQRGWTEAFF | TGCAGCGTTGAAGCGCAAAGGGGTTGGACTGAAGCTTTCTTT
. | TRBJ1-5 | TRBV6-5 | . | CASSLQPYSNQPQHF | TGTGCCAGCAGTTTACAGCCTTATAGCAATCAGCCCCAGCATTTT
. | TRBJ1-1 | TRBV5-6 | . | CASSYLGDLNTEAFF | TGTGCCAGCAGCTATCTCGGGGACTTGAACACTGAAGCTTTCTTT
TRBD2 | TRBJ2-5 | TRBV5-1 | few | CASSLAFGTSGSTSQYF | TGCGCCAGCAGCTTGGCCTTCGGGACTAGCGGGAGCACCTCCCAGTACTTC
. | TRBJ2-5 | TRBV11-2 | . | CASSYKEGRETQYF | TGTGCCAGCAGCTACAAGGAGGGCCGGGAGACCCAGTACTTC
. | TRBJ2-6 | TRBV28 | . | CASSITGTPSGANVLTF | TGTGCCAGCAGTATCACCGGGACACCGTCTGGGGCCAACGTCCTGACTTTC
. | TRBJ2-3 | TRBV7-9 | once | CASSRSLGASTDTQYF | TGTGCCAGCAGCCGATCGTTAGGGGCTAGCACAGATACGCAGTATTTT
. | TRBJ2-7 | TRBV9 | . | CASSVGGSYEQYF | TGTGCCAGCAGCGTAGGTGGCAGCTACGAGCAGTACTTC
. | TRBJ2-3 | TRBV7-2 | . | CASSLSVSTDTQYF | TGTGCCAGCAGCTTAAGCGTGAGCACAGATACGCAGTATTTT
. | TRBJ2-2 | TRBV5-6 | . | CASNGQQGRQTGELFF | TGTGCCAGCAACGGACAACAAGGGCGACAAACCGGGGAGCTGTTTTTT
. | TRBJ1-5 | TRBV21-1 | . | CASSKVGNREGSNQPQHF | TGTGCCAGCAGCAAAGTAGGTAACAGGGAGGGTAGCAATCAGCCCCAGCATTTT
TRBD1 | TRBJ1-3 | TRBV30 | . | CAWSTGAGNTIYF | TGTGCCTGGAGTACAGGGGCTGGAAACACCATATATTTT
. | TRBJ1-1 | TRBV5-5 | few | CASSSTRPEAFF | TGTGCCAGCAGTTCGACTCGTCCTGAAGCTTTCTTT
. | TRBJ1-2 | TRBV19 | few | CASTGQALYGYTF | TGTGCCAGTACCGGACAAGCGCTCTATGGCTACACCTTC
TRBD2 | TRBJ2-1 | TRBV18 | . | CASYPSGRAWGEQFF | TGTGCCAGCTACCCAAGCGGGAGGGCTTGGGGTGAGCAGTTCTTC
. | TRBJ1-2 | TRBV19 | . | CASSLLTDYGYTF | TGTGCCAGTAGTCTCCTCACAGACTATGGCTACACCTTC
. | TRBJ2-7 | TRBV12-3/TRBV12-4 | . | CASSRTVHEQYF | TGTGCCAGCAGTCGGACAGTACACGAGCAGTACTTC
. | TRBJ1-1 | TRBV19 | . | CASSTTENTEAFF | TGTGCCAGTAGTACCACAGAAAACACTGAAGCTTTCTTT
. | TRBJ2-2 | TRBV15 | . | CATSRERLATTGELFF | TGTGCCACCAGCAGAGAGCGGCTAGCTACGACCGGGGAGCTGTTTTTT
. | TRBJ2-3 | TRBV3-1/TRBV3-2 | . | CASSQDGSTDTQYF | TGTGCCAGCAGCCAAGACGGTAGCACAGATACGCAGTATTTT
. | TRBJ2-3 | TRBV27 | . | CASSFSADLPDTQYF | TGTGCCAGCAGTTTCAGCGCCGACCTCCCAGATACGCAGTATTTT
. | TRBJ2-6 | TRBV27 | . | CASTTGANVLTF | TGTGCCAGCACCACTGGGGCCAACGTCCTGACTTTC
TRBD2 | TRBJ2-1 | TRBV27 | once | CASSQVGLAGGTEQFF | TGTGCCAGCAGTCAAGTCGGACTAGCGGGGGGGACTGAGCAGTTCTTC
TRBD1 | TRBJ2-7 | TRBV7-9 | few | CASSPHRGSYEQYF | TGTGCCAGCAGCCCGCACAGGGGGTCCTACGAGCAGTACTTC
. | TRBJ1-3 | TRBV7-9 | . | CASSPAETFGNTIYF | TGTGCCAGCAGCCCCGCGGAGACCTTCGGAAACACCATATATTTT
. | TRBJ1-1 | TRBV15 | . | CATSRDQTEAFF | TGTGCCACCAGCAGAGATCAGACTGAAGCTTTCTTT
. | TRBJ2-6 | TRBV28 | . | CASSFLLSGANVLTF | TGTGCCAGCAGTTTTCTCCTATCTGGGGCCAACGTCCTGACTTTC
. | TRBJ1-1 | TRBV24-1 | many | CATSDLTTGRAFF | TGTGCCACCAGTGATTTGACGACAGGTCGCGCTTTCTTT
. | TRBJ1-4 | TRBV28 | . | CASSLGGGRANEKLFF | TGTGCCAGCAGTTTGGGCGGCGGCAGGGCAAATGAAAAACTGTTTTTT
TRBD1 | TRBJ1-6 | TRBV10-3 | . | CAISQGANSPLHF | TGTGCCATCAGTCAGGGGGCAAATTCACCCCTCCACTTT
. | TRBJ1-5 | TRBV27 | . | CASSRTGLGQPQHF | TGTGCCAGCAGTCGTACAGGGTTGGGGCAGCCCCAGCATTTT
. | TRBJ1-1 | TRBV21-1 | . | CAVQDRVGNKWSEAFF | TGTGCCGTGCAGGACAGGGTAGGGAACAAGTGGTCTGAAGCTTTCTTT
. | TRBJ2-3 | TRBV4-3 | . | CASSQPRGRTQYF | TGCGCCAGCAGCCAACCCCGTGGGAGGACGCAGTATTTT
TRBD1 | TRBJ2-2 | TRBV30 | . | CAWSQGAASGELFF | TGTGCCTGGAGTCAGGGGGCAGCATCCGGGGAGCTGTTTTTT
. | TRBJ1-2 | TRBV7-9 | . | CASSLSIRDTF | TGTGCCAGCAGCTTAAGCATTAGAGACACCTTC
. | TRBJ1-2 | TRBV29-1 | once | CSVDTANYGYTF | TGCAGCGTTGATACAGCTAACTATGGCTACACCTTC
TRBD2 | TRBJ2-7 | TRBV19 | few | CASSTGTTQQYF | TGTGCCAGTAGTACAGGGACTACTCAGCAGTACTTC
TRBD2 | TRBJ2-1 | TRBV28 | . | CASSKTQGGDYNEQFF | TGTGCCAGCAGTAAAACCCAGGGAGGGGATTACAATGAGCAGTTCTTC
TRBD2 | TRBJ2-1 | TRBV6-2/TRBV6-3 | . | CASSYKRGWTNEQFF | TGTGCCAGCAGTTACAAGCGGGGGTGGACAAATGAGCAGTTCTTC
TRBD2 | TRBJ2-2 | TRBV4-2 | . | CASSQASGGEYTGELFF | TGTGCCAGCAGCCAAGCGAGCGGGGGGGAATACACCGGGGAGCTGTTTTTT
TRBD1 | TRBJ1-2 | TRBV9 | few | CASSVEGQGNYGYTF | TGTGCCAGCAGCGTAGAGGGACAGGGTAACTATGGCTACACCTTC
. | TRBJ1-1 | TRBV30 | . | CAWSVDLAAFF | TGTGCCTGGAGTGTAGATTTGGCAGCTTTCTTT
TRBD2 | TRBJ2-6 | TRBV25-1 | . | CASSENRDYDVLTF | TGTGCCAGCAGTGAAAACCGGGACTACGACGTCCTGACTTTC
TRBD1 | TRBJ2-3 | TRBV27 | . | CASSFSRTGGGTDTQYF | TGTGCCAGCAGTTTCTCCCGGACAGGGGGCGGCACAGATACGCAGTATTTT
. | TRBJ2-3 | TRBV9 | . | CASSVTPGATDTQYF | TGTGCCAGCAGCGTAACCCCGGGAGCCACTGATACGCAGTATTTT
TRBD1 | TRBJ2-2 | TRBV7-6 | . | CAIFPDRGNTGELFF | TGTGCCATTTTCCCCGACAGGGGCAACACCGGGGAGCTGTTTTTT
. | TRBJ1-1 | TRBV28 | . | CASSLLVTGYTEAFF | TGTGCCAGCAGTTTATTAGTAACAGGGTACACTGAAGCTTTCTTT
. | TRBJ1-2 | TRBV14 | . | CASSPSRGVGGYTF | TGTGCCAGCAGCCCGTCCAGGGGAGTGGGAGGCTACACCTTC
. | TRBJ1-4 | TRBV28 | . | CASSLSGATNEKLFF | TGTGCCAGCAGTTTATCAGGGGCAACTAATGAAAAACTGTTTTTT
TRBD1 | TRBJ1-2 | TRBV2 | . | CASTGQGAYYGYTF | TGTGCCAGCACCGGACAGGGGGCCTACTATGGCTACACCTTC
. | TRBJ2-7 | TRBV7-8 | once | CASSSYYEQYF | TGTGCCAGCAGCTCCTACTACGAGCAGTACTTC
. | TRBJ1-5 | TRBV28 | . | CASSFSPTKPQHF | TGTGCCAGCAGTTTTTCCCCTACGAAGCCCCAGCATTTT
. | TRBJ1-6 | TRBV4-3 | . | CASSQDKGSPLHF | TGCGCCAGCAGCCAAGACAAGGGGTCACCCCTCCACTTT
TRBD2 | TRBJ2-1 | TRBV7-2 | . | CASSLATGLASHEQFF | TGTGCCAGCAGCTTAGCGACGGGACTAGCTTCCCATGAGCAGTTCTTC
TRBD1 | TRBJ1-2 | TRBV5-1 | . | CASSWDRFRGGSTF | TGCGCCAGCAGCTGGGACAGATTTCGTGGGGGCTCTACCTTC
. | TRBJ1-3 | TRBV6-2/TRBV6-3 | . | CASSRTGVSNTIYF | TGTGCCAGCAGTCGGACTGGCGTGTCGAACACCATATATTTT
TRBD2 | TRBJ2-5 | TRBV6-5 | . | CASFSRGGLQETQYF | TGTGCCAGCTTCTCACGGGGGGGGCTTCAAGAGACCCAGTACTTC